The source of this TCR beta chain is a study of cytomegalovirus exposure and HLA in healthy donors. Study-wide results and limits: Later analysis suggested links between common viral pathogens and several top significant clusters. The study put some 150 TCR beta chains on its list as cytomegalovirus-associated.

To note about this clone: The antigen remains unidentified.

The PCR employed 60 Vbeta primers together with 13 Jbeta primers. Profiling relied on immunoSEQ multiplex PCR, and the TCRdb table lists in-frame clones only, not all of them. The sample consists of about 140,000 clones, roughly 70% of them appearing once. CDR3 length: 15 amino acids. Germline V CDR1 and CDR2: SGHRS, YFSETQ. V was trimmed by 2 bases and J by 1 base, leaving 10 bases between them. The rearrangement uses TRBV5-1 and TRBJ1-3, with D maybe TRBD1 (6 bases). Sequencing used PBMCs. This receptor was taken from a woman aged 60-75 years in good health and CMV-seropositive. CDR3 nucleotide sequence: TGCGCCAGCAGCTTAGGGGGGGTTTCTGGAAACACCATATATTTT. It is translated as CASSLGGVSGNTIYF.